Each of the 27 T cell receptor beta chains below was sequenced from the same sample in a study of T cell changes during pregnancy in multiple sclerosis. Some clones are missing from TCRdb's copy, which holds only in-frame ones; the method was immunoSEQ multiplex PCR. Of roughly 39,000 clones detected, about nine tenths appear once; the ten largest clones hold around 0.4%. Specimen: CD4+ T cells from peripheral blood mononuclear cells, collected after pregnancy. The receptors shown here come from a female donor in good health, enrolled as a control in a pregnancy study.

The chain joins TRBV11-3 to TRBJ1-1, with unresolved D. Trimming removed 8 bases at V and 0 bases at J, with 13 bases between. CDR3 length equals 14 residues. From germline, CDR1 is SGHNT and CDR2 YENEEA. The CDR3 DNA is TGTGCCAGCTATAGTATCGGGGTGAACACTGAAGCTTTCTTT. It encodes CASYSIGVNTEAFF.

The V call is TRBV15, the J call TRBJ2-3; possibly TRBD2 for D (5 bases). CDR1 and CDR2 (germline): LNHNV, YYDKDF (reference sequence). V lost 0 bases to trimming and J lost 2 bases, with 15 bases between them. The CDR3 runs to 17 residues. The CDR3 sequence is CATSRDRGVIFTDTQYF. The CDR3, as DNA: TGTGCCACCAGCAGAGATCGGGGAGTTATTTTCACAGATACGCAGTATTTT.

The chain uses TRBV30 and TRBJ2-7; D might be TRBD2 (6 bases). Trimming took off 3 bases at V and 0 bases at J, with 15 bases between the two ends. The CDR3 runs to 15 residues. Germline V gene data show CDR1 as GTSNPN and CDR2 as SVGIG (reference sequence). The CDR3: CAWRPWRDGSYEQYF. The CDR3 region has the DNA TGTGCCTGGAGGCCATGGCGGGACGGCTCCTACGAGCAGTACTTC.

The chain combines TRBV29-1 with TRBJ1-1; D is possibly TRBD1 (5 bases). V lost 3 bases, J lost 5 bases, and 13 bases lay in between. The CDR3 extends over 13 amino acids. Per germline, CDR1 SQVTM and CDR2 ANQGSEA. The CDR3 nucleotides are TGCAGCGTTGACCCGGGGGGGAGGACTGAAGCTTTCTTT. Its translation is CSVDPGGRTEAFF.

The V call is TRBV7-6, the J call TRBJ2-5, with D perhaps TRBD1 (6 bases). The CDR3 length is 14 residues. V was clipped by 4 bases and J by 1 base, with 10 bases between them. Germline CDR1 reads SGHVS; CDR2 reads FNYEAQ. DNA of the CDR3: TGTGCCAGCAGCTCCCGGACAGCCCAAGAGACCCAGTACTTC. The encoded protein is CASSSRTAQETQYF. Combining the CDR3 with reference TRBV7-6 and TRBJ2-5 gives the whole variable domain GAGVSQSPRYKVTKRGQDVALRCDPISGHVSLYWYRQALGQGPEFLTYFNYEAQQDKSGLPNDRFSAERPEGSISTLTIQRTEQRDSAMYRCASSSRTAQETQYFGPGTRLLVL.

This rearrangement joins TRBV6-5 to TRBJ1-6, with 7 bases lining up with TRBD1. The germline gives CDR1 MNHEY, CDR2 SVGAGI. V was clipped by 1 base and J by 5 bases; unmatched bases: 5. This CDR3 region has 16 residues. This chain's CDR3 is CASSYWQGDNNSPLHF. In nucleotides, the CDR3 is TGTGCCAGCAGTTACTGGCAGGGGGATAATAATTCACCCCTCCACTTT.

The V gene is TRBV2, the J gene TRBJ2-7; 10 bases map to TRBD1. From germline, CDR1 is SNHLY and CDR2 FYNNEI. The CDR3 covers 16 residues. Trimming removed 3 bases from V and 2 bases from J; junction bases left unmatched: 7. The CDR3, as DNA: TGTGCCAGCAGTGAGTATTTCGGACAGGGGGCCTACGAGCAGTACTTC. This sequence encodes CASSEYFGQGAYEQYF.

The J gene is TRBJ2-4, the V gene TRBV27, with a tentative D call TRBD1 (5 bases). Germline V lookup: CDR1 MNHEY, CDR2 SMNVEV (reference sequence). The CDR3 contains 13 residues. Trimming took 6 bases from V and 0 from J, leaving 6 bases between them. CDR3 sequence (DNA): TGTGCCAGCAGCGACAGAGCCAAAAACATTCAGTACTTC. It encodes CASSDRAKNIQYF.

This clone appeared a single time. The V gene is TRBV19, the J gene TRBJ2-5; no definite D call. Germline-derived CDR1 and CDR2 are LNHDA and SQIVND (reference sequence). The V end was cut by 3 bases, the J end by 5 bases, with 7 bases between. The CDR3 has 12 amino acids. In DNA, the CDR3 is TGTGCCAGTAGTATCGGAGTGGAGACCCAGTACTTC. Protein product: CASSIGVETQYF.

This clone appeared a few times. This sequence joins TRBV18 and TRBJ2-2; D is possibly TRBD1 (5 bases). This CDR3 region has 12 residues. Germline values: CDR1 KGHSH, CDR2 LQKENI. With 3 bases removed from V and 8 bases from J, the gap between germline ends came to 7 bases. CDR3 sequence (DNA): TGTGCCAGCTCACCCAGGACAGGGGAGCTGTTTTTT. It translates to CASSPRTGELFF.

The chain employs TRBV30 and TRBJ1-4, with 7 bases fitting TRBD1. Trimming took 2 bases from V and 5 from J; bases not matched to a gene: 5. The CDR3 covers 14 residues. Per the germline V gene, CDR1 is GTSNPN and CDR2 is SVGIG (reference sequence). CDR3 sequence: CAWSHGRGNEKLFF. The DNA of the CDR3 is TGTGCCTGGAGTCACGGCAGGGGGAATGAAAAACTGTTTTTT.

The chain carries TRBV6-1 and TRBJ2-1; D perhaps matches TRBD2 (6 bases). V was shortened by 3 bases and J by 3 bases, with 12 bases between the two germline ends. The CDR3 sequence is 15 residues long. Germline V CDR1 and CDR2: MNHNS, SASEGT. The CDR3 sequence: CASSEAGYYYNEQFF. The CDR3 nucleotides are TGTGCCAGCAGTGAGGCGGGATACTACTACAATGAGCAGTTCTTC.

There are a few counts of this clone. The rearrangement links TRBV7-2 to TRBJ1-5; TRBD1 matches at 7 bases. The CDR3 loop spans 15 amino acids. Per germline, CDR1 SGHTA and CDR2 FQGNSA. V lost 6 bases and J lost 1; bases outside the gene matches: 6. CDR3 protein: CASSPQGWSNQPQHF. The CDR3 DNA reads as TGTGCCAGCAGTCCACAGGGGTGGAGCAATCAGCCCCAGCATTTT.

This chain joins TRBV7-9 and TRBJ2-6; maybe TRBD2 (7 bases). CDR3 length: 18 residues. V dropped 6 bases and J dropped 0 bases, with 18 bases sitting between them. CDR1 is SEHNR, CDR2 FQNEAQ, per germline (reference sequence). CDR3 sequence: CASRKGGAANSGANVLTF. The CDR3 region has the DNA TGTGCCAGCAGAAAAGGGGGGGCTGCGAACTCTGGGGCCAACGTCCTGACTTTC.

Written as DNA, the CDR3 is TGTGCCAGCTCATTTTCAGGGGCCGACAAAAACATTCAGTACTTC. Its translation is CASSFSGADKNIQYF. This chain joins TRBV18 and TRBJ2-4, with a possible D match to TRBD1 (6 bases). The V end lost 5 bases, the J end lost 3 bases, and 14 bases lay between the germline ends. Germline CDR1 is KGHSH and CDR2 is LQKENI. The CDR3 is made up of 15 amino acids.

The CDR3: CASSLHNEQFF. CDR3 nucleotide sequence: TGTGCCAGCAGCCTCCACAATGAGCAGTTCTTC. This rearrangement joins TRBV7-9 to TRBJ2-1; no firm D call. CDR3 length equals 11 residues. The ends were cut back, 5 bases at V and 5 bases at J, with 4 bases in the middle. Germline V CDR1 and CDR2: SEHNR, FQNEAQ (reference sequence).

V usage is TRBV5-4 and J usage is TRBJ1-4; D is unresolved. Germline V CDR1 and CDR2: SGHNT, YYREEE (reference sequence). The CDR3 is 17 residues long. Trimming stripped 0 bases from V and 4 bases from J, with 16 bases between. The CDR3 bases are TGTGCCAGCAGCTTGGATGTCAGGCTAAGCCATAATGAAAAACTGTTTTTT. Translated, it gives CASSLDVRLSHNEKLFF.

This chain uses TRBV15 with TRBJ2-3; TRBD1 matches 7 bases. The CDR3 extends over 14 amino acids. Germline loops: CDR1 LNHNV, CDR2 YYDKDF (reference sequence). Unmatched junction bases numbered 5, after V lost 4 bases and J lost 4 bases. The CDR3 here is CATSNDRVPDTQYF. The CDR3, as DNA: TGTGCCACCAGCAATGACAGGGTACCAGATACGCAGTATTTT.

The chain carries TRBV6-1 and TRBJ1-2, with D tentatively TRBD1 (6 bases). Trimming removed 4 bases from V and 6 bases from J, with 9 bases in between. From germline, CDR1 is MNHNS and CDR2 SASEGT. The CDR3 sequence is 12 residues long. CDR3 loop: CASSAYRDGYTF. CDR3 DNA: TGTGCCAGCAGTGCCTACAGGGATGGCTACACCTTC.

The genes are TRBV4-1 and TRBJ2-4; 10 nucleotides match TRBD2. J gave up 1 base and V 0 bases, and 9 bases lay outside the gene matches. The CDR3 covers 19 residues. Germline V gene data show CDR1 as MGHRA and CDR2 as YSYEKL. The CDR3 spells CASSQDPPSGGGAKNIQYF. In DNA, the CDR3 is TGCGCCAGCAGCCAAGATCCCCCTAGCGGGGGTGGGGCCAAAAACATTCAGTACTTC.

The chain links TRBV27 to TRBJ2-2; TRBD2 is a possible D gene (5 bases). The CDR3 is made up of 14 amino acids. The germline CDR1 and CDR2 sequences are MNHEY and SMNVEV (reference sequence). V lost 2 bases to trimming and J lost 6 bases, with 10 bases between them. The CDR3 nucleotides are TGTGCCAGCAGTTTACGGGGTGGGGCCGGGGAGCTGTTTTTT. Protein product: CASSLRGGAGELFF.

CDR3 nucleotides: TGTGCCAGCAGCCGAGCCCATTCTCGGAGCCGAGATACGCAGTATTTT. This encodes CASSRAHSRSRDTQYF. The chain is built from TRBV7-2 and TRBJ2-3; no definite D call. Trimming took off 5 bases at V and 5 bases at J, with 20 bases between the two ends. The CDR3 loop spans 16 amino acids. Germline V gene sequence: CDR1 SGHTA, CDR2 FQGNSA.

The rearrangement links TRBV4-1 to TRBJ1-3, with D possibly TRBD1 on 6 matching bases. Germline V gene data show CDR1 as MGHRA and CDR2 as YSYEKL. The CDR3 covers 17 residues. The V and J ends lost 1 base and 0 bases respectively, with 13 bases between them. CDR3 nucleotides: TGCGCCAGCAGCCAAGCCTGGGGAGGGGGCTCTGGAAACACCATATATTTT. Encoded protein: CASSQAWGGGSGNTIYF.

The CDR3 DNA sequence: TGTGCCAGCAGCCCAGAGACTTTAATGATGGGCACTGAAGCTTTCTTT. This translates into CASSPETLMMGTEAFF. This chain joins TRBV7-2 and TRBJ1-1; no clear D. The CDR3 consists of 16 residues. Deletions cut 5 bases from V and 4 bases from J, with 20 bases between. Per germline, CDR1 SGHTA and CDR2 FQGNSA.

This chain links TRBV29-1 with TRBJ1-1; tentatively, D is TRBD1 (6 bases). Trimming took 1 base from V and 4 from J, leaving 13 bases between them. This CDR3 spans 14 amino acids. Germline-derived CDR1 and CDR2 are SQVTM and ANQGSEA. The CDR3 sequence: CSVEVTGLGTEAFF. For the CDR3, the DNA is TGCAGCGTTGAAGTAACAGGGCTGGGCACTGAAGCTTTCTTT.

V usage is TRBV13 and J usage is TRBJ1-2, with 10 bases aligning to TRBD1. Germline CDR1 reads PRHDT; CDR2 reads FYEKMQ (reference sequence). This CDR3 has 13 residues. The V segment lost 5 bases and the J segment 8 bases; nucleotides outside the gene matches: 5. CDR3 loop: CASSPGQGQGYTF. The CDR3 coding sequence is TGTGCCAGCAGCCCGGGACAGGGGCAAGGCTACACCTTC.

The chain has TRBV5-4 and TRBJ2-4; TRBD2 matches at 7 bases. Losses at the gene ends were 2 bases for V and 5 bases for J; bases not matched to a gene: 4. The CDR3 contains 14 residues. Germline V CDR1 and CDR2: SGHNT, YYREEE (reference sequence). CDR3 amino acids: CASSFSAGENIQYF. CDR3 sequence (DNA): TGTGCCAGCAGCTTCTCTGCGGGGGAAAACATTCAGTACTTC.